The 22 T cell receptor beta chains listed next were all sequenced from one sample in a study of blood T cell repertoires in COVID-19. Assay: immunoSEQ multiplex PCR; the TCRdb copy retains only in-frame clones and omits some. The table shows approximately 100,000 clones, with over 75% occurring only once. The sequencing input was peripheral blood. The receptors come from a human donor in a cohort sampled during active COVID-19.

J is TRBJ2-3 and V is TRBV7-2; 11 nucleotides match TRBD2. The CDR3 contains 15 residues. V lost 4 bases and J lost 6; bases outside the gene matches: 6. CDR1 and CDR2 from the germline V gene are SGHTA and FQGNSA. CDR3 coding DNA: TGTGCCAGCAGCTCACTAGCGGGAGCATTCGATACGCAGTATTTT. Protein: CASSSLAGAFDTQYF.

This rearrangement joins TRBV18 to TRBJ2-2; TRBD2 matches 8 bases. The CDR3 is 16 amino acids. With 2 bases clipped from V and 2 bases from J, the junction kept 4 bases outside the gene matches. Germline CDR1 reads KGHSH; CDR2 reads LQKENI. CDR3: CASSPGSGGNTGELFF. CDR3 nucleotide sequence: TGTGCCAGCTCACCAGGGAGCGGGGGAAACACCGGGGAGCTGTTTTTT.

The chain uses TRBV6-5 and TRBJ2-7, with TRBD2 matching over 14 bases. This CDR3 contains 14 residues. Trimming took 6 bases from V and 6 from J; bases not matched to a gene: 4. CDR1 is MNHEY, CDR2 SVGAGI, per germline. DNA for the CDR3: TGTGCCAGCAGACGAGGACTAGCGGGAGGCGAGCAGTACTTC. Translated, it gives CASRRGLAGGEQYF.

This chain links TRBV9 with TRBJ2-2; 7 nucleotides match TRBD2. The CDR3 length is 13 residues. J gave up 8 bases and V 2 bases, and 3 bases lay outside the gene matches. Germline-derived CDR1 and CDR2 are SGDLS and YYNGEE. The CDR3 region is CASSVKGGGELFF. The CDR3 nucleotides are TGTGCCAGCAGCGTGAAGGGAGGGGGGGAGCTGTTTTTT.

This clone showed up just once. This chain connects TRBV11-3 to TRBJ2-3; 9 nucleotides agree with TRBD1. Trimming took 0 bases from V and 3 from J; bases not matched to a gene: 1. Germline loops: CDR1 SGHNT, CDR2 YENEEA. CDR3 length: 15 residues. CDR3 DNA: TGTGCCAGCAGCTTAGAGGGGACAGGGACAGATACGCAGTATTTT. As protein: CASSLEGTGTDTQYF.

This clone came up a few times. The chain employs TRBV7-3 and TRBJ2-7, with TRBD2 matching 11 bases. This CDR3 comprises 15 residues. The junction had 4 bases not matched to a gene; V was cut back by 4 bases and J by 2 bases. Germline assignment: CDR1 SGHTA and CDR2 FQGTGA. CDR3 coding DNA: TGTGCCAGCAGCTATAGCGGGAGGGCCCCCTACGAGCAGTACTTC. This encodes CASSYSGRAPYEQYF.

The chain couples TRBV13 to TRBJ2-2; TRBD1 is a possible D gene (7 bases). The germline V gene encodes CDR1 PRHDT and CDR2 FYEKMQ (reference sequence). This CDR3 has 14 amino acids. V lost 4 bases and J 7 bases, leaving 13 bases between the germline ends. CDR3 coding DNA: TGTGCCAGCAGCTCGGAGGGGGCCGGCGGGGAGCTGTTTTTT. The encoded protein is CASSSEGAGGELFF.

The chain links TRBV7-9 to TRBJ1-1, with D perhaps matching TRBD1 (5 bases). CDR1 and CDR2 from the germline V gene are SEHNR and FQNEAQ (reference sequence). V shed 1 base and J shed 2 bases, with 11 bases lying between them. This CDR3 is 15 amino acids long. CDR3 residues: CASSLVRAVNTEAFF. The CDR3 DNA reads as TGTGCCAGCAGCTTAGTCAGGGCCGTTAACACTGAAGCTTTCTTT. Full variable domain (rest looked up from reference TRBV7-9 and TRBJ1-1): DTGVSQNPRHKITKRGQNVTFRCDPISEHNRLYWYRQTLGQGPEFLTYFQNEAQLEKSRLLSDRFSAERPKGSFSTLEIQRTEQGDSAMYLCASSLVRAVNTEAFFGQGTRLTVV.

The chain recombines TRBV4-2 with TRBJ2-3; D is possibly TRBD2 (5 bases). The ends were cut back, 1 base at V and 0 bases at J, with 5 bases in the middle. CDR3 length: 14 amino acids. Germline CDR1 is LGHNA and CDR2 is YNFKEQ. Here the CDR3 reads CASSQGTSTDTQYF. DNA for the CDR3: TGTGCCAGCAGCCAAGGGACTAGCACAGATACGCAGTATTTT.

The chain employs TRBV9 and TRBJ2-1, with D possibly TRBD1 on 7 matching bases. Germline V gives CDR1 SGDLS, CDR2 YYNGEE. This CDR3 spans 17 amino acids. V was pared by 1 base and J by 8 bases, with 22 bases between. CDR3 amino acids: CASSVRQGREIGDEQFF. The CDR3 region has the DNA TGTGCCAGCAGCGTAAGACAGGGTCGGGAGATAGGGGATGAGCAGTTCTTC.

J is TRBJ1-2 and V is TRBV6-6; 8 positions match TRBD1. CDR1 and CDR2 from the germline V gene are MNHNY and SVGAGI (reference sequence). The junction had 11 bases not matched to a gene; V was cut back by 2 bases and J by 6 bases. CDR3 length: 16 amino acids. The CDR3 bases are TGTGCCAGCAGTTACCCCCTGGACAGGGCCATCGATGGCTACACCTTC. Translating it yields CASSYPLDRAIDGYTF.

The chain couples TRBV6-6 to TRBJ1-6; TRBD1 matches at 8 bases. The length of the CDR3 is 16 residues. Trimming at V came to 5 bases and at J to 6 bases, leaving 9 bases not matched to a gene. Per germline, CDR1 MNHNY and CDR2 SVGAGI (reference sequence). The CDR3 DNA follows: TGTGCCAGCAGTAAGCCCCGACAGGGGCGTAATTCACCCCTCCACTTT. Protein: CASSKPRQGRNSPLHF.

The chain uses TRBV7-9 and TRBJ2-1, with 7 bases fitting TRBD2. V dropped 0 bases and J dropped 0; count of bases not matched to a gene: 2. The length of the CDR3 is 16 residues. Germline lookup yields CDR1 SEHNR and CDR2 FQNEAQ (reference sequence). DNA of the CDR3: TGTGCCAGCAGCTTAGCGGGAGGGACCTCCTACAATGAGCAGTTCTTC. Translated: CASSLAGGTSYNEQFF.

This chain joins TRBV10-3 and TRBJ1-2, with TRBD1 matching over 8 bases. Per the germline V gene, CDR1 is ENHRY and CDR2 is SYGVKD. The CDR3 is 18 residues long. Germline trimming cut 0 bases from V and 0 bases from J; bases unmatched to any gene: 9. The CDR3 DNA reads TGTGCCATCAGTGAGTCTTCGACAGGGGCCCGTTCTAACTATGGCTACACCTTC. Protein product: CAISESSTGARSNYGYTF.

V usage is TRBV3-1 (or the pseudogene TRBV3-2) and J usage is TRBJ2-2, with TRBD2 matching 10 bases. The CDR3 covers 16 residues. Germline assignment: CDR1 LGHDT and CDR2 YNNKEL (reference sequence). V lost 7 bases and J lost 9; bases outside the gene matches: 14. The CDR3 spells CASNPHLAGVFRELFF. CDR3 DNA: TGTGCCAGCAACCCCCACCTAGCGGGAGTTTTCCGGGAGCTGTTTTTT.

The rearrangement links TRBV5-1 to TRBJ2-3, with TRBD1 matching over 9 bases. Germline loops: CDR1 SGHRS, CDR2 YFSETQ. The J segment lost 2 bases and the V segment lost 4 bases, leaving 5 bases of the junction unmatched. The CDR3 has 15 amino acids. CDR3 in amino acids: CASSPGTGSTDTQYF. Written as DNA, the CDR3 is TGCGCCAGCAGCCCCGGGACAGGGTCCACAGATACGCAGTATTTT. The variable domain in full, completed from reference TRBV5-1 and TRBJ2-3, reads KAGVTQTPRYLIKTRGQQVTLSCSPISGHRSVSWYQQTPGQGLQFLFEYFSETQRNKGNFPGRFSGRQFSNSRSEMNVSTLELGDSALYLCASSPGTGSTDTQYFGPGTRLTVL.

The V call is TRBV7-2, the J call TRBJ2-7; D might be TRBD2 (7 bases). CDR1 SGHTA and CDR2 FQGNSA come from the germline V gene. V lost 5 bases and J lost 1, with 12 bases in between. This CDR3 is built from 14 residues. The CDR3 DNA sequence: TGTGCCAGCAGCACACAGGGAGGGTCCTACGAGCAGTACTTC. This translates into CASSTQGGSYEQYF.

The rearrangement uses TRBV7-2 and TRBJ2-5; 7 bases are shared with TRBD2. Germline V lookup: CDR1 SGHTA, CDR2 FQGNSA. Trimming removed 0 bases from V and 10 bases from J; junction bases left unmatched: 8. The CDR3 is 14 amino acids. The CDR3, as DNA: TGTGCCAGCAGCTTAGCTAACGGGGGGTTTATCCAGTACTTC. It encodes CASSLANGGFIQYF.

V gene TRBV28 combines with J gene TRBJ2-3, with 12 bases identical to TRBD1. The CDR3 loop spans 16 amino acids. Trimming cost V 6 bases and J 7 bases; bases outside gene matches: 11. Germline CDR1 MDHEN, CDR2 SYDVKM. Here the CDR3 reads CASSRGQGAAHYTQYF. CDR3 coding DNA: TGTGCCAGCAGCCGGGGACAGGGGGCTGCACACTATACGCAGTATTTT.

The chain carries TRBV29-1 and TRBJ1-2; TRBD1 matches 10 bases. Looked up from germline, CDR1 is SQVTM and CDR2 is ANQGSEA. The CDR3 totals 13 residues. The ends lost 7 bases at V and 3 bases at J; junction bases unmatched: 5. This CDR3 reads CSASGTGDYGYTF. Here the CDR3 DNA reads TGCAGCGCGAGCGGGACAGGGGACTATGGCTACACCTTC.

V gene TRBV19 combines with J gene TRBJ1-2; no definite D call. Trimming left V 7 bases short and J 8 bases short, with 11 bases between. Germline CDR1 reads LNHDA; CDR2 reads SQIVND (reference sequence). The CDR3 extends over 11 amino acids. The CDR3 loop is CASNSAGGYTF. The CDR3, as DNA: TGTGCCAGTAATTCGGCAGGAGGCTACACCTTC.

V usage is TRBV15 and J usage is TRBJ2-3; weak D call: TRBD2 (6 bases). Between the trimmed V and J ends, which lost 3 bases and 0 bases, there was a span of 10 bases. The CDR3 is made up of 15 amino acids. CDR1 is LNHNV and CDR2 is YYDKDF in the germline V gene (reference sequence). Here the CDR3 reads CATSSGDSSTDTQYF. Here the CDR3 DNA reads TGTGCCACCAGCAGCGGGGACTCTAGCACAGATACGCAGTATTTT.